These 8 T cell receptor beta chains share one sample of origin, sequenced in a study of blood T cell repertoires in COVID-19 (dated by TCRdb to the early 2020s). Library creation used the immunoSEQ multiplex PCR assay. The table comes from immuneACCESS by way of TCRdb, which keeps in-frame sequences with V and J called. Part of the clones is missing from these tables; in studies checked, under half for an unresolved V gene and the rest for unknown reasons. This sample comprises tens of thousands of clones, approximately 81% of them detected only once. Of the sample, approximately 13% falls within the top ten clones. Sequencing was done on a sample of peripheral blood. The origin of the receptors is a woman between 65 and 79 years old in a cohort sampled during active COVID-19.

This clone was recorded once. The chain joins TRBV2 to TRBJ2-3; perhaps TRBD2 as D (6 bases). V was cut by 7 bases and J by 8 bases, with 22 bases left in between. Germline CDR1 is SNHLY and CDR2 is FYNNEI. The CDR3 covers 15 residues. This CDR3 is CASISIGGNRGTQYF. CDR3 in DNA: TGTGCCAGCATCTCTATTGGAGGGAATCGGGGTACGCAGTATTTT.

The chain joins TRBV30 to TRBJ1-2, with D possibly TRBD1 on 5 matching bases. The V end lost 0 bases, the J end lost 7 bases, and 12 bases lay between the germline ends. Germline V gene lookup returns CDR1 GTSNPN and CDR2 SVGIG (reference sequence). This CDR3 spans 13 amino acids. This CDR3 is CAWSVQGVRGYTF. Here the CDR3 DNA reads TGTGCCTGGAGTGTCCAAGGGGTCCGTGGCTACACCTTC.

The V gene is TRBV2, the J gene TRBJ2-1, with D maybe TRBD2 (5 bases). Trimming left V 6 bases short and J 3 bases short, with 15 bases between. Germline CDR1 and CDR2: SNHLY and FYNNEI. This CDR3 spans 15 amino acids. This CDR3 reads CASRPVTTRYNEQFF. CDR3 bases: TGTGCCAGCAGGCCGGTGACTACCCGCTACAATGAGCAGTTCTTC.

CDR3 DNA: TGTGCCAGCAGCTTAGTTGGGGAGACTACGCAGTATTTT. It translates to CASSLVGETTQYF. The chain couples TRBV11-3 to TRBJ2-3; TRBD2 might be the D (5 bases). Trimming pared 1 base from V and 8 bases from J, leaving 10 bases between. Germline loops: CDR1 SGHNT, CDR2 YENEEA. CDR3 length: 13 residues. Combining the CDR3 with reference TRBV11-3 and TRBJ2-3 gives the whole variable domain EAGVVQSPRYKIIEKKQPVAFWCNPISGHNTLYWYLQNLGQGPELLIRYENEEAVDDSQLPKDRFSAERLKGVDSTLKIQPAELGDSAVYLCASSLVGETTQYFGPGTRLTVL.

CDR3 DNA: TGTGCCATCAGTGAGTCGAGCGGGACACCAAACAATGAGCAGTTCTTC. Translation: CAISESSGTPNNEQFF. The chain links TRBV10-3 to TRBJ2-1; TRBD2 might be the D (7 bases). The CDR3 totals 16 residues. Per the germline V gene, CDR1 is ENHRY and CDR2 is SYGVKD. Trimming shortened V by 0 bases and J by 5 bases, and 14 bases separated the two germline ends.

This clone was seen just once. The J gene is TRBJ2-7, the V gene TRBV18; no firm D call. Germline V lookup: CDR1 KGHSH, CDR2 LQKENI. This CDR3 contains 11 residues. The ends were cut back, 3 bases at V and 3 bases at J, with 3 bases in the middle. CDR3 in DNA: TGTGCCAGCTCACCCTACTACGAGCAGTACTTC. It translates to CASSPYYEQYF.

In DNA form, the CDR3 reads TGTGCCAGCAGTTTCTCTAGCGGTGAAGAGACCCAGTACTTC. Translated, it gives CASSFSSGEETQYF. This chain uses TRBV28 with TRBJ2-5; 7 nucleotides line up with TRBD2. The germline gives CDR1 MDHEN, CDR2 SYDVKM. V shed 3 bases, J shed 3 bases, and the junction held 4 bases outside the gene matches. The CDR3 has 14 residues.

The V and J genes are TRBV7-9 and TRBJ2-3; possible D gene TRBD2, 6 bases. CDR1 and CDR2 (germline): SEHNR, FQNEAQ (reference sequence). CDR3 length equals 14 residues. V was trimmed by 7 bases and J by 5 bases, leaving 16 bases between them. The CDR3: CASTQSGEVDTQYF. For the CDR3, the DNA is TGTGCCAGCACCCAATCTGGGGAGGTAGATACGCAGTATTTT.